This T cell receptor beta chain was obtained from a study of cytomegalovirus exposure and HLA in healthy donors. As concerns this clone: Its antigen remains unknown.

60 Vbeta and 13 Jbeta primers were used in PCR. TCRdb's table, derived via immunoSEQ multiplex PCR, lists solely in-frame clones and lacks some. The data hold 120,000 or so clones, with nearly 80% observed a single time. Study-wide results and limits: Further analysis, carried out later, found HLA-associated TCR beta chains more clonally expanded than equally common other chains. There were some public TCRs occurring in many donors, but most TCR sequences were rare. Sequences of the TCR beta chain were said to predict the HLA-A and HLA-B alleles of most subjects accurately. The listing of 160 or so TCR beta chains classed them as cytomegalovirus-associated.

CDR3 length: 16 residues. Germline values: CDR1 SGHTA, CDR2 FQGNSA. Sequenced: PBMCs. The chain links TRBV7-2 to TRBJ2-5; weak D call: TRBD1 (5 bases). With the DNA end fitting TRBJ2-7 better, the J assignment may be wrong. The TCR was taken from a woman aged 40 to 50 in good health and CMV-seronegative. This CDR3 reads CASSLAPDTTSYEQYF. CDR3 coding DNA: TGTGCCAGCAGCTTAGCACCGGACACAACGTCCTACGAGCAGTACTTC.